The rows below give T cell receptor beta chains drawn from one sample of a study of CD8 T cells in ankylosing spondylitis. MiXCR, run by TCRdb on the 5' RACE reads, gives a single entry per CDR3 protein. The data hold 220,000 or so distinct CDR3 sequences, with approximately 16% observed a single time. The sequencing sample was made of blood, either unsorted or a sorted T cell fraction (not recorded which). The receptors were gathered from a male donor with ankylosing spondylitis. The CDR3 runs from the conserved cysteine through the conserved F or W. Each record gives: CDR3 length, J gene, V gene, clone size, D gene, CDR3 protein, CDR3 DNA. D genes are given only for firm matches. Clone sizes are given selectively: once, few, many, or a class where the clone is expanded.

>13|TRBJ2-1|TRBV4-2|few|-
CASSQDLADEQFF
TGTGCCAGCAGCCAAGATCTGGCTGATGAGCAGTTCTTC
>15|TRBJ2-1|TRBV28|few|TRBD1
CASSPGGREYNEQFF
TGTGCCAGCAGTCCAGGGGGCCGCGAATACAATGAGCAGTTCTTC
>14|TRBJ2-5|TRBV9|many|TRBD1
CASSVGTGEETQYF
TGTGCCAGCAGCGTAGGGACAGGTGAAGAGACCCAGTACTTC
>14|TRBJ1-1|TRBV3-1|-|-
CASSQPQLNTEAFF
TGTGCCAGCAGCCAGCCTCAACTGAACACTGAAGCTTTCTTT
>14|TRBJ1-2|TRBV5-1|once|-
CASSLNTGWAGYTF
TGCGCCAGCAGCTTAAATACAGGGTGGGCTGGCTACACCTTC
>17|TRBJ1-6|TRBV9|many|-
CASSVGPTYEDNSPLHF
TGTGCCAGCAGCGTAGGACCGACTTACGAGGATAATTCACCCCTCCACTTT
>13|TRBJ2-2|TRBV19|-|-
CASSIRGTGELFF
TGTGCCAGTAGTATAAGGGGCACCGGGGAGCTGTTTTTT
>12|TRBJ2-7|TRBV2|-|-
CASIGTSYEQYF
TGTGCCAGCATCGGGACGAGCTACGAGCAGTACTTC
>13|TRBJ1-5|TRBV5-1|-|-
CASSWVPSQPQHF
TGCGCCAGCAGCTGGGTCCCGAGTCAGCCCCAGCATTTT
>14|TRBJ2-7|TRBV28|-|-
CASSLPGTTYEQYF
TGTGCCAGCAGTTTGCCCGGGACCACCTACGAGCAGTACTTC
>18|TRBJ2-1|TRBV6-1|-|TRBD1
CASSERGGGTGVYNEQFF
TGTGCCAGCAGTGAAAGAGGTGGGGGGACAGGGGTCTACAATGAGCAGTTCTTC
>19|TRBJ2-1|TRBV5-6|-|TRBD2
CASSYHGLAGGPRYNEQFF
TGTGCCAGCAGTTACCACGGACTAGCGGGGGGGCCGAGGTACAATGAGCAGTTCTTC
>15|TRBJ1-2|TRBV12-3/TRBV12-4|-|-
CASSNPGAGDYGYTF
TGTGCCAGCAGTAACCCTGGGGCCGGCGACTATGGCTACACCTTC
>12|TRBJ1-1|TRBV5-6|few|-
CASSLFGGEAFF
TGTGCCAGCAGCTTGTTTGGGGGGGAAGCTTTCTTT
>15|TRBJ2-2|TRBV4-2|-|-
CASSQDGGVTGELFF
TGTGCCAGCAGCCAAGATGGAGGGGTTACCGGGGAGCTGTTTTTT
>15|TRBJ2-3|TRBV7-9|few|-
CASSLVPGTTDTQYF
TGTGCCAGCAGCTTAGTCCCGGGGACCACAGATACGCAGTATTTT
>14|TRBJ2-3|TRBV27|few|-
CASSLISGAPTQYF
TGTGCCAGCAGTTTAATTTCAGGGGCCCCTACGCAGTATTTT
>13|TRBJ1-1|TRBV4-1|-|-
CASSTRQNTEAFF
TGCGCCAGCAGCACTCGACAAAACACTGAAGCTTTCTTT
>15|TRBJ2-7|TRBV5-6|-|TRBD1
CASSPRQGEASEQYF
TGTGCCAGCAGCCCACGACAGGGGGAGGCTAGCGAGCAGTACTTC
>15|TRBJ2-5|TRBV7-3|-|-
CASSLTAGTQETQYF
TGTGCCAGCAGCTTAACGGCCGGGACCCAAGAGACCCAGTACTTC
>14|TRBJ1-4|TRBV6-1|few|TRBD1
CASSESQGAFSVFF
TGTGCCAGCAGTGAATCGCAGGGGGCGTTTTCGGTGTTTTTT
>14|TRBJ2-2|TRBV7-9|few|-
CASSLESGPGELFF
TGTGCCAGCAGCTTAGAGTCGGGACCCGGGGAGCTGTTTTTT
>16|TRBJ1-1|TRBV12-3/TRBV12-4|-|TRBD1
CASSPETRQGNTEAFF
TGTGCCAGCAGCCCCGAAACTCGACAGGGGAACACTGAAGCTTTCTTT
>16|TRBJ1-2|TRBV6-5|few|TRBD1
CASSLDPTGAFYGYTF
TGTGCCAGCAGTTTAGACCCGACAGGGGCGTTCTATGGCTACACCTTC
>14|TRBJ1-3|TRBV5-1|-|-
CASSLEAGLNTIYF
TGCGCCAGCAGCTTGGAGGCAGGATTAAACACCATATATTTT
>11|TRBJ2-2|TRBV30|-|-
CAWSVPGELFF
TGTGCCTGGAGTGTACCCGGGGAGCTGTTTTTT
>15|TRBJ2-1|TRBV5-6|few|TRBD2
CASSLGLAGANEQFF
TGTGCCAGCAGCTTGGGTCTAGCGGGAGCCAATGAGCAGTTCTTC
>19|TRBJ2-2|TRBV11-1|-|TRBD2
CASSSSGTSGSSNTGELFF
TGTGCCAGCAGCTCCTCCGGGACTAGCGGGAGTTCGAACACCGGGGAGCTGTTTTTT
>15|TRBJ2-3|TRBV4-3|-|TRBD2
CASSRSGTTTDTQYF
TGCGCCAGCAGCCGATCCGGGACTACCACAGATACGCAGTATTTT
>13|TRBJ2-3|TRBV2|once|TRBD2
CASSESSGDTQYF
TGTGCCAGCAGTGAGTCTAGCGGAGATACGCAGTATTTT
>16|TRBJ2-3|TRBV12-3/TRBV12-4|few|TRBD1
CASSLVTGGRTDTQYF
TGTGCCAGCAGTTTGGTTACAGGGGGAAGGACAGATACGCAGTATTTT
>14|TRBJ1-2|TRBV2|-|-
CASSNEGVGYGYTF
TGTGCCAGCAGTAATGAGGGAGTCGGCTATGGCTACACCTTC